These 9 T cell receptor beta chains were all obtained from the same sample, sequenced in a study of cytomegalovirus exposure and HLA in healthy donors. Amplification used 60 Vbeta primers and 13 Jbeta primers. Assay: immunoSEQ multiplex PCR; the TCRdb copy retains only in-frame clones and omits some. Among 150,000 to 200,000 clones listed, over 80% were seen once. Sequencing was performed on PBMCs. The receptors were sampled from a woman between 18 and 29 years old in good health and CMV-seronegative.

The chain recombines TRBV6-5 with TRBJ2-7; TRBD1 might be the D (6 bases). In germline, CDR1 is MNHEY, CDR2 SVGAGI. V shed 6 bases and J shed 2 bases, with 17 bases lying between them. The CDR3 extends over 15 amino acids. CDR3 sequence reads: CASRLHREGPYEQYF. In DNA form, the CDR3 reads TGTGCCAGCAGACTTCACAGGGAAGGACCCTACGAGCAGTACTTC.

The chain couples TRBV6-6 to TRBJ2-5; weak D call: TRBD2 (6 bases). The V end lost 1 base, the J end lost 5 bases, and 14 bases lay between the germline ends. Germline values: CDR1 MNHNY, CDR2 SVGAGI (reference sequence). The CDR3 is 15 amino acids. CDR3 coding DNA: TGTGCCAGCAGTTACTTGGGACTGCCTCGGGAGACCCAGTACTTC. This codes for CASSYLGLPRETQYF.

The V and J genes are TRBV30 and TRBJ2-4; perhaps TRBD2 as D (6 bases). Deletions cut 1 base from V and 0 bases from J, with 10 bases between. In germline, CDR1 is GTSNPN, CDR2 SVGIG (reference sequence). The CDR3 length is 15 residues. The CDR3 region has the DNA TGTGCCTGGAGTGGGGGGGTACTAGCCAAAAACATTCAGTACTTC. It yields the protein CAWSGGVLAKNIQYF.

The CDR3 here is CASSETGDRNTIYF. The CDR3 bases are TGTGCCAGCAGTGAGACAGGGGACAGAAACACCATATATTTT. The J gene is TRBJ1-3, the V gene TRBV25-1; 8 bases fit TRBD1. V trimming: 3 bases; J trimming: 5 bases; junction bases outside the gene matches: 3. The CDR3 runs to 14 residues. Germline V gene data show CDR1 as MGHDK and CDR2 as SYGVNS. Based on the CDR3 plus reference TRBV25-1 and TRBJ1-3, the full variable domain is EADIYQTPRYLVIGTGKKITLECSQTMGHDKMYWYQQDPGMELHLIHYSYGVNSTEKGDLSSESTVSRIRTEHFPLTLESARPSHTSQYLCASSETGDRNTIYFGEGSWLTVV.

This rearrangement joins TRBV18 to TRBJ1-3; D unclear. The CDR3 covers 14 residues. Germline CDR1 and CDR2: KGHSH and LQKENI. V lost 6 bases to trimming and J lost 0 bases, with 9 bases between them. CDR3 loop: CASSPGVSGNTIYF. In DNA, the CDR3 is TGTGCCAGCTCCCCAGGAGTCTCTGGAAACACCATATATTTT.

The rearrangement links TRBV28 to TRBJ2-1; 10 positions match TRBD2. CDR1 is MDHEN, CDR2 SYDVKM, per germline. CDR3 length: 16 residues. The V and J ends lost 3 bases and 5 bases, in that order; junction bases with no gene match: 7. The CDR3 region is CASSFKSSGGHNEQFF. The DNA of the CDR3 is TGTGCCAGCAGTTTCAAGTCTAGCGGGGGACACAATGAGCAGTTCTTC.

The V gene is TRBV9, the J gene TRBJ1-5; D may be TRBD1 (5 bases). CDR1 is SGDLS, CDR2 YYNGEE, per germline. V gave up 0 bases and J gave up 9 bases, with 22 bases separating them. CDR3 length equals 17 residues. The CDR3 DNA reads as TGTGCCAGCAGCGTAGTTGGGGAGGCGCGATCGAGGGGGCCCCAGCATTTT. Its translation: CASSVVGEARSRGPQHF.

CDR3 sequence reads: CASSPAAQVENGYTF. The CDR3 region has the DNA TGTGCCAGCTCCCCAGCGGCACAGGTAGAAAATGGCTACACCTTC. The chain links TRBV18 to TRBJ1-2, with D perhaps TRBD1 (5 bases). The germline V and J ends were trimmed by 6 bases and 6 bases, with 20 bases remaining between them. Germline CDR1 reads KGHSH; CDR2 reads LQKENI. This CDR3 is 15 amino acids long.

This chain links TRBV7-3 with TRBJ2-3; 11 nucleotides agree with TRBD2. V dropped 0 bases and J dropped 2; count of bases not matched to a gene: 1. Germline V gene sequence: CDR1 SGHTA, CDR2 FQGTGA. The CDR3 length is 16 residues. Written as DNA, the CDR3 is TGTGCCAGCAGCTTAACTAGCGGGGGGGCCACAGATACGCAGTATTTT. This sequence encodes CASSLTSGGATDTQYF.